This TCR beta chain is from a study of cytomegalovirus exposure and HLA in healthy donors (dated by TCRdb to 2015 to 2018). Notes on the research overall: In an earlier analysis of several hundred of the donors, 250 to 350 Gb of sequence data and approximately 100 million unique TCR beta sequences from 150 million to 200 million T cells were reported. An early release that covered 500 to 800 HLA-typed donors contained 300 to 350 gigabases of sequencing data and approximately 85 million unique TCR sequences. Of the 300 to 500 genotyped donors, less than 85% were placed in the genetic ancestry cluster associated with self-reported Caucasian donors. The aim of the study was to test whether cataloging public T cell receptors could identify signatures of past pathogen exposure. The study used immunosequencing to profile the T cell repertoires of several hundred subjects and linked those repertoires to cytomegalovirus serostatus. Along with the approximately 650-subject first cohort, a separate validation cohort of roughly 110 different subjects was used. To predict cytomegalovirus infection status, the study brought together high-throughput TCR immunosequencing, statistical association of individual TCRs with disease status, and machine learning. To study patterns of TCR occurrence, a later analysis re-analyzed previously published TCR beta repertoires from 700 or so donors and added high-resolution HLA genotyping. The later analysis used no new phenotypic data to find candidate immune exposures, relying instead on TCR beta sequences and their occurrence across donors. In an earlier analysis of 587 of the donors, high-throughput TCR beta sequencing was used to judge whether each TCR beta V gene segment behaved as functional or pseudogenic. Alongside the repertoire data, information on donor age, sex, ethnicity and CMV serostatus was compiled. Genome-wide SNP genotypes for about 65% of the 666 donors were used in a later genetic analysis, which treated that subset as a discovery cohort. All discovery cohort repertoires had been generated using a single sequencing platform. HLA typing included class I and class II loci at four-digit resolution. Typing coverage differed by locus: A, B, C, DRB1 and DQB1 were typed in about 629-630 donors, DQA1 in approximately 520, DPA1 in some 610, and DPB1 in about 450. Roughly 5 DR-DQ haplotypes were handled as single units for association and clustering, since linkage in the cohort was strong. Across approximately 400 genotyped donors of the cohort, an average of about 240,000 unique TCR beta nucleotide sequences per donor were sequenced, and roughly a sixth of those sequences were non-productive. Summary of the overall study and its limitations: In a later analysis, the rate of TCR association differed among HLA loci, with DRB1 alleles having the most associated TCRs and HLA-C alleles having the fewest. A later analysis found that most CMV-associated TCR beta chains appeared HLA-restricted, with HLA associations seemingly driven largely by CMV exposure. In a later analysis, HLA-associated TCR beta chains showed more clonal expansion and lower generation probabilities than non-associated chains that were equally common. The study listed 150 to 200 TCR beta chains as associated with cytomegalovirus. According to the authors, the approach could potentially be generalized to other disease states and immunological phenotypes. Immune exposure information for the cohort was limited to CMV serostatus. The sequencing pipeline was judged likely to have produced a cluster of highly shared sequence variants as a technical artifact. Most TCR sequences were observed very rarely across donors, whereas some public TCRs were present in many individuals. In a later analysis, around 15,000 TCR beta sequences were associated with specific HLA alleles at a false discovery rate of 0.05. An association between a missense DCLRE1C variant and V-gene and J-gene trimming of TCR beta chains was found in a later genetic analysis and replicated in an independent cohort. The 87-base-pair reads could not distinguish some IMGT-functional V segments, including TRBV6-2 and TRBV6-3, so those segments were excluded. Three of the identified cytomegalovirus-associated TCR beta chains were confirmed in vitro to be specific for cytomegalovirus antigens. Correlated functional status among segregating V segments might be attributable to linkage disequilibrium, but an unknown experimental factor could not be ruled out. The cohort was sequenced for TCR beta chains only, and without alpha or paired-chain data the features that could be detected were limited. When HLA alleles, especially DR and DQ, strongly co-occurred, TCR associations were difficult to assign to individual alleles. Compared with the 666-donor mean, donors in an Asian-associated ancestry cluster had fewer N-insertions in productive TCRs, according to a later genetic analysis. Because some donors lacked HLA typing at each locus, the association tests relied only on the typed subset. Because counts were too low, about 17 rarely observed V segments, including chromosome 9 orphons, were excluded from the earlier analysis of under 650 of the donors. Broadly in line with IMGT annotations, most TCR beta V segments showed up in productive rearrangements about 87% or about 30% of the time in an earlier analysis of 587 of the donors. A later analysis reported that several top co-occurrence clusters appeared linked to parvovirus B19, influenza, CMV and Epstein-Barr virus. Roughly uniform sequencing depth across donors was assumed in presence/absence analyses, although this assumption may not hold. Cytomegalovirus status was reported to be diagnosed by the classifier with high specificity and sensitivity in both the original and validation cohorts. A further reported finding was that TCR beta sequences accurately predicted the HLA-A and HLA-B alleles for most subjects in the first cohort.

The cohort was made up of several hundred healthy bone marrow donors. Cohort members were all nominally healthy when sampled, although unrecorded immune exposures were likely present. The donor tested CMV seronegative, placing the donor among the 350 to 400 seronegative members of the cohort. Each donor provided a peripheral blood sample, and peripheral blood mononuclear cells were used for TCR beta sequencing. The Qiagen DNeasy Blood Extraction Kit was used to extract genomic DNA from the blood cell samples. The library was prepared using the immunoSEQ multiplex PCR assay. A mixture of 60 forward primers for TCR Vbeta segments and 13 reverse primers for TCR Jbeta segments was used in the multiplex PCR. Amplification of the CDR3 region of rearranged TCR beta genes was performed with a multiplex PCR assay on genomic DNA. Amplified TCR beta libraries were sequenced as 87-base-pair reads on the Illumina HiSeq System. In the source study's methods: In a later analysis, some 80 million unique TCR beta chains were counted across the 500 to 700 repertoires, and roughly 11 million of these chains were shared by at least two donors. To remove PCR and sequencing errors, raw reads were error-corrected and collapsed into unique sequences using a nearest-neighbor algorithm that merged closely related sequences. To assign V, D and J gene segments, CDR3 sequences were aligned to IMGT reference sequences. Each retained sequence needed at least a six-nucleotide match to both a V gene segment and a J gene segment. A rearrangement was called productive if the CDR3 had no stop codons and remained in frame with V and J, and every other rearrangement was called non-productive. CDR3 was defined by IMGT convention, running from the second conserved V-encoded cysteine to the conserved J-encoded phenylalanine. In an earlier analysis of around 540 of the donors, sequences lacking an unambiguous match to a single V gene segment were excluded. An earlier analysis of just under 600 of the donors called V segments functional above 56.7% productive rearrangements and segregating when the between-donor standard deviation exceeded 5%. A statistical classification framework was developed to diagnose cytomegalovirus status using the catalog of TCR beta chain sequences. In a later analysis, V and J genes were assigned by comparing TCR nucleotide sequences against IMGT/GENE-DB human TR gene sequences. The TCRdist pipeline was used in a later analysis to assign CDR3 sequences and most-parsimonious VDJ recombination scenarios. In a later analysis, every TCR beta chain was defined by the combination of its CDR3 amino acid sequence and its V-gene family, and reads without a unique V-gene family were dropped. In a later analysis, several hundred highly shared, low-generation-probability nucleotide sequences were removed to address suspected cross-contamination and a sequencing artifact. For each public chain, a later analysis derived a clonal expansion index from normalized ranks of inferred template counts within each repertoire. In a later analysis, generation probabilities were computed using a VDJ recombination model fitted to out-of-frame rearrangements, and the results were checked against IGoR. In a later analysis, hypergeometric tests were used to score TCR-TCR, TCR-HLA and TCR-CMV co-occurrence, with a repertoire-size bias correction applied to TCR pairs. False discovery rates were estimated in a later analysis by permuting HLA or CMV assignments 20 times. A later analysis grouped co-occurring TCRs with DBSCAN, adding TCRdist sequence similarity when clustering within HLA-allele-positive subsets. Repertoires with fewer than 30,000 or more than 120,000 public chains, plus five repertoires with anomalous nucleotide sharing, were excluded from co-occurrence clustering. In its TCRdb copy, this immuneACCESS table keeps in-frame sequences only and misses some clones. Where compared with another copy, unresolved V genes explain less than half of these, and the others have no known cause. The V and J calls and clone size come from that table; D and trimming were worked out from the DNA. This sample has approximately 150,000 clones in its table, and more than 60% of those were observed once. The top ten clones comprise around 4.6% of the sample.

From the germline V gene, CDR1 is SGHTA and CDR2 is FQGNSA. Its CDR3 holds 13 amino acids, cysteine through phenylalanine. The retained sequence is limited to the CDR3, 39 bases, with the frame set at the first base. The germline V and J ends show losses of 8 bases and 1 base respectively, and no gene match explains 3 bases of the junction. Concerning this clone itself: Its target antigen remains unknown. Base quality data are lacking; no much larger clone is found one base away.

This TCR came from a male donor in good health and CMV-seronegative. The chain was built from TRBV7-2 and TRBJ2-3; 7 bases in the middle match TRBD2. Sequencing was performed on PBMCs. The sequenced DNA is TGTGCCAGCCGGGGGAGGGGCACAGATACGCAGTATTTT. This is translated as CASRGRGTDTQYF.